This passage covers 6 T cell receptor beta chains from one sample sequenced in a study of blood T cells in healthy people across ages. A sample-barcoded 5' primer and a J-beta primer mix were used in a second PCR of about 7 to 12 cycles. Each CDR3 protein gets one entry after TCRdb re-called the 5' RACE reads with MiXCR. The sample has under 1 million distinct CDR3 sequences, around two fifths seen once. Sequenced material: blood. Every receptor here comes from a man in his sixties in good health.

This clonotype has more than one count but fewer than ten. The V gene is TRBV5-1, the J gene TRBJ2-5; D is ambiguous. The CDR3 extends over 12 amino acids. The ends were cut back, 7 bases at V and 6 bases at J, with 13 bases in the middle. From germline, CDR1 is SGHRS and CDR2 YFSETQ. CDR3 coding DNA: TGCGCCAGCCGAGACCCGTCCAAGACCCAGTACTTC. This gives the protein CASRDPSKTQYF.

The chain joins TRBV7-2 to TRBJ2-1, with a tentative D call TRBD2 (7 bases). The last part of the DNA fits TRBJ2-7 better; the J call may be wrong. Germline-derived CDR1 and CDR2 are SGHTA and FQGNSA. The CDR3 length is 16 residues. The CDR3 loop reads CASSSRGGGLYKEQYF. The CDR3 nucleotides are TGTGCCAGCAGCTCCAGAGGGGGGGGCCTCTACAAGGAGCAGTACTTC.

The CDR3 DNA follows: TGCAGTGCGGGAATGCCAGATACGCAGTATTTT. Translation: CSAGMPDTQYF. V gene TRBV20-1 combines with J gene TRBJ2-3, with no clear D. The germline V and J ends were trimmed by 6 bases and 4 bases, with 8 bases remaining between them. This CDR3 comprises 11 residues. CDR1 and CDR2 from the germline V gene are DFQATT and SNEGSKA (reference sequence).

This clonotype was detected a few times. The genes are TRBV6-2 or TRBV6-3 and TRBJ2-1; D remains ambiguous. In germline, CDR1 is MNHEY, CDR2 SVGEGT. V lost 5 bases and J 4 bases, leaving 18 bases between the germline ends. This CDR3 has 16 residues. The CDR3 nucleotides are TGTGCCAGCAGTAAGCGTACTACTTTCCTGTACAATGAGCAGTTCTTC. Protein: CASSKRTTFLYNEQFF.

This clonotype was seen a handful of times. The chain uses TRBV14 and TRBJ2-3, with 7 bases lining up with TRBD2. Trimming cost V 3 bases and J 2 bases; bases outside gene matches: 8. Germline V CDR1 and CDR2: SGHDN, FVKESK. CDR3 size: 16 residues. CDR3 nucleotide sequence: TGTGCCAGCAGCCACCCAGGCGGGGGAGTCACAGATACGCAGTATTTT. Translation gives CASSHPGGGVTDTQYF.

The chain has TRBV7-2 and TRBJ1-4; D might be TRBD1 (6 bases). The CDR3 covers 15 residues. CDR1 is SGHTA, CDR2 FQGNSA, per germline. Trimming cost V 4 bases and J 7 bases, with 16 bases left between them. The CDR3 DNA sequence: TGTGCCAGCAGCTCCCGTGGACAGAGGGGTGAAAAACTGTTTTTT. Residues: CASSSRGQRGEKLFF.